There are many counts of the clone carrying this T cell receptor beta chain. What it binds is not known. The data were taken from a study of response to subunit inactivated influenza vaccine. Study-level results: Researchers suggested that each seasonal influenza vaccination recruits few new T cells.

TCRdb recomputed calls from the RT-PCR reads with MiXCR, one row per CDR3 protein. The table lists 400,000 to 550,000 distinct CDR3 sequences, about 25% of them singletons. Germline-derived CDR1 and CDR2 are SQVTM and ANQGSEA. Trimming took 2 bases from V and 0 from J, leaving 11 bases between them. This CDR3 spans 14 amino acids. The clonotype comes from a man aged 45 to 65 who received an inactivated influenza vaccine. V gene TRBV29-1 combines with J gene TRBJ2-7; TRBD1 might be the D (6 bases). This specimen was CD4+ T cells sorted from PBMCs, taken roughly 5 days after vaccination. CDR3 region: CSVETRGSSYEQYF. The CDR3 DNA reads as TGCAGCGTTGAAACGAGGGGGAGCTCCTACGAGCAGTACTTC.